This TCR beta chain was retrieved from a study of T cells in localized non-small cell lung cancer. The table came from immunoSEQ multiplex PCR; TCRdb's copy has only in-frame clones and leaves some out. Among roughly 5,000 clones, about 29% were seen once, and the ten largest hold around 9.3%. As regards this clone: The antigen remains unidentified.

The study's findings and limits: Of the tissues analyzed, uninvolved adjacent lung showed maximal T cell clonality, greater than tumor.

The input for sequencing was lung tumor tissue, taken before any cancer treatment. The receptor comes from a woman aged 35 to 75 with stage II squamous cell lung carcinoma.

The CDR3 protein is CASSGWAKGTEAFF. The CDR3 DNA reads as TGTGCCAGCAGCGGTTGGGCGAAGGGCACTGAAGCTTTCTTT. V is TRBV11-3 and J is TRBJ1-1; no reliable D call. The V end was cut by 5 bases, the J end by 4 bases, with 14 bases between. CDR1 SGHNT and CDR2 YENEEA come from the germline V gene. This CDR3 comprises 14 residues.